This passage covers 3 T cell receptor beta chains from one sample sequenced in a study of early T cells in non-severe SARS-CoV-2 infection. Using its own MiXCR run on the 5' RACE reads, TCRdb lists one record per CDR3 protein. The sample carries tens of thousands of distinct CDR3 sequences, 9% to 15% recorded once. Sequencing used whole blood. These receptors were taken from an adult who was a healthcare worker with PCR-confirmed SARS-CoV-2 infection or an uninfected control (not recorded which).

The chain links TRBV15 to TRBJ2-3; 8 bases line up with TRBD2. The CDR3 spans 15 residues. J was trimmed by 5 bases and V by 5 bases; bases with no gene match: 9. Germline CDR1 and CDR2: LNHNV and YYDKDF (reference sequence). CDR3 in DNA: TGTGCCACCAGCCGCAGGACTAGCAGGAAAGATACGCAGTATTTT. This codes for CATSRRTSRKDTQYF.

This chain links TRBV7-6 with TRBJ2-3, with no clear D. Germline V CDR1 and CDR2: SGHVS, FNYEAQ. The CDR3 loop spans 13 amino acids. V lost 5 bases, J lost 4 bases, and 10 bases lay in between. The CDR3 DNA follows: TGTGCCAGCAGCGGGCGGAAGCCAGATACGCAGTATTTT. Protein sequence: CASSGRKPDTQYF.

This clonotype was detected ten times or more. V usage is TRBV5-4 and J usage is TRBJ2-1; D unresolved. V gave up 2 bases and J gave up 8 bases, with 5 bases separating them. This CDR3 contains 11 residues. Germline V gene sequence: CDR1 SGHNT, CDR2 YYREEE (reference sequence). CDR3 bases: TGTGCCAGCAGCTTAGTAGATGAGCAGTTCTTC. Protein product: CASSLVDEQFF.